This T cell receptor beta chain was observed in a study of CD8 T cells in ankylosing spondylitis. Points from the study as a whole: A TCR beta motif of under ten highly homologous variants seemed to mark ankylosing spondylitis blood.

Germline V CDR1 and CDR2: SQVTM, ANQGSEA. This CDR3 is built from 13 residues. V dropped 7 bases and J dropped 0 bases, with 12 bases sitting between them. This clonotype was seen a few times. Its antigen is undetermined. Quantitative barcoded 5'-RACE was used to prepare TCR beta libraries. TCRdb independently ran MiXCR on the 5' RACE reads; one entry per CDR3 protein. The sample records fewer than 750,000 distinct CDR3 sequences, around 17% being singletons. This clonotype was obtained from a male donor with ankylosing spondylitis. The V call is TRBV29-1, the J call TRBJ1-1; unclear D gene. Sequenced material: blood, either unsorted or a sorted T cell fraction (not recorded which). The CDR3 DNA reads as TGCAGCGCCGAAAGGACCATGAACACTGAAGCTTTCTTT. It is translated as CSAERTMNTEAFF.